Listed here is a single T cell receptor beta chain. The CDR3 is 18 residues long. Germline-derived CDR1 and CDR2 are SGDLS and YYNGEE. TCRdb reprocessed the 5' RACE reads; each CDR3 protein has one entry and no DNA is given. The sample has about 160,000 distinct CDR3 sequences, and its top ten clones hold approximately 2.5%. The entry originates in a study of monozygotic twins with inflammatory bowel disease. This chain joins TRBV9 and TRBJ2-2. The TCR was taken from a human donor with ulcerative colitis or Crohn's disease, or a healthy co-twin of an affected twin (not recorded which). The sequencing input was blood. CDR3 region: CASSVTTTAFANTGELFF.